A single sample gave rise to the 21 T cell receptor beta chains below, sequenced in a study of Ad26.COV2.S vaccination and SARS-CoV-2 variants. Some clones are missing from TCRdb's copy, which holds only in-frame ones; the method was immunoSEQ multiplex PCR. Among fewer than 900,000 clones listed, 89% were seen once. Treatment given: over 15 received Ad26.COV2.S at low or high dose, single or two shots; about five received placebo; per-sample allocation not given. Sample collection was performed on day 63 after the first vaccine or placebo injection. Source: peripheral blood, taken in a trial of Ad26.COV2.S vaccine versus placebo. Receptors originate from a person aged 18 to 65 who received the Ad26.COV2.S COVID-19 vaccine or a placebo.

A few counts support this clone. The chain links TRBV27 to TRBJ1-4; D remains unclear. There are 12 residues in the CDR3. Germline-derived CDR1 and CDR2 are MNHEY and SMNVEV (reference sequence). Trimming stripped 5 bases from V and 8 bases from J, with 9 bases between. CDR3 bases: TGTGCCAGCAGTCCCATGGGGGAAAAACTGTTTTTT. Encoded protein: CASSPMGEKLFF.

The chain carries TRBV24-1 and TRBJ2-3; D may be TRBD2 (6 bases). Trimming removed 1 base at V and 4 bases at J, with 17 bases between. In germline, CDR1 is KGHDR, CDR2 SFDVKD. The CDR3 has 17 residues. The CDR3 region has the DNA TGTGCCACCAGTGATTTCTGGACTGGAGGGTCCCCAGATACGCAGTATTTT. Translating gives CATSDFWTGGSPDTQYF.

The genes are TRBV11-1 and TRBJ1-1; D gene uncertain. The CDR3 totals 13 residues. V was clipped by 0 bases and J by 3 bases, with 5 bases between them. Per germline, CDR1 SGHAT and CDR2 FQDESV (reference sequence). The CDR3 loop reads CASSLAAYTEAFF. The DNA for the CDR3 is TGTGCCAGCAGCTTAGCGGCTTACACTGAAGCTTTCTTT. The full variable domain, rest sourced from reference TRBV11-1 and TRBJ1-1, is EAEVAQSPRYKITEKSQAVAFWCDPISGHATLYWYRQILGQGPELLVQFQDESVVDDSQLPKDRFSAERLKGVDSTLKIQPAELGDSAMYLCASSLAAYTEAFFGQGTRLTVV.

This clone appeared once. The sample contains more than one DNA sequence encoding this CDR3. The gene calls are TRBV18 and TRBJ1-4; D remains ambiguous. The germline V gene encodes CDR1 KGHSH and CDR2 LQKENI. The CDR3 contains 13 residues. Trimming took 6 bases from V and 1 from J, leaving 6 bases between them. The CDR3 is CASSRGTNEKLFF. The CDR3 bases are TGTGCCAGCTCCCGGGGAACTAATGAAAAACTGTTTTTT.

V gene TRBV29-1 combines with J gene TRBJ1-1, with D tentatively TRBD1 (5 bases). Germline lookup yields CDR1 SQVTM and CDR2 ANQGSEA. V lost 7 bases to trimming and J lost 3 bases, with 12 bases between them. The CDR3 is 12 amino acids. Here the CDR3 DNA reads TGCAGCGCATCTCGAGGGGACACTGAAGCTTTCTTT. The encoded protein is CSASRGDTEAFF.

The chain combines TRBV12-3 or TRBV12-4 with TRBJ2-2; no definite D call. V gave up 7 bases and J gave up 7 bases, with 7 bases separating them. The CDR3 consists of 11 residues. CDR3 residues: CASTRSGELFF. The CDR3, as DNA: TGTGCCAGCACCAGGAGCGGGGAGCTGTTTTTT.

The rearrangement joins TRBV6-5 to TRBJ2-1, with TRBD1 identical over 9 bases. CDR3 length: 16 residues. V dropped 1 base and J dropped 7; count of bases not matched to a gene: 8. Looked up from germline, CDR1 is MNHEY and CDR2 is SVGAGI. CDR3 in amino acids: CASSYWGQGRGNEQFF. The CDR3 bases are TGTGCCAGCAGTTACTGGGGACAGGGAAGAGGGAATGAGCAGTTCTTC.

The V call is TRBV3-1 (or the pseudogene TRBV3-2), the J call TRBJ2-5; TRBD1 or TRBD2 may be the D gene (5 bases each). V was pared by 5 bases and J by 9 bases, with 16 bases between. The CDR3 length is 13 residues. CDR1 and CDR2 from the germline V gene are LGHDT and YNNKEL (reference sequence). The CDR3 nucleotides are TGTGCCAGCAGCATACAGGCCCCGGGGTCCCAGTACTTC. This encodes CASSIQAPGSQYF.

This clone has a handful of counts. Written as DNA, the CDR3 is TGTGCCAGCAGCCCACAGGGCAAGCTTGAGCAGTACTTC. Amino acids: CASSPQGKLEQYF. The chain combines TRBV11-2 with TRBJ2-7, with D perhaps TRBD1 (6 bases). CDR1 is SGHAT, CDR2 FQNNGV, per germline. Trimming took 5 bases from V and 7 from J, leaving 15 bases between them. This CDR3 has 13 amino acids.

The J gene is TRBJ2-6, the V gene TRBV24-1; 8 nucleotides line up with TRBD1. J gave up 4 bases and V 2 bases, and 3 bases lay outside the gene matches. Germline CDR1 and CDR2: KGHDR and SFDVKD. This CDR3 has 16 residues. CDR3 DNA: TGTGCCACCAGTGATTCAGGGGGCGAGGGGGCCAACGTCCTGACTTTC. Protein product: CATSDSGGEGANVLTF.

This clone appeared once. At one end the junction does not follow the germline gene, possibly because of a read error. DNA for the CDR3: TGTGCCAGCAGCCTAGCGGACGGGCGTAGGGCCACCGGGGAGCTGTTTTTT. The encoded protein is CASSLADGRRATGELFF. The rearrangement joins TRBV7-8 to TRBJ2-2, with 7 bases matching TRBD2. Germline loops: CDR1 SGHVS, CDR2 FQNEAQ. This CDR3 is built from 17 residues.

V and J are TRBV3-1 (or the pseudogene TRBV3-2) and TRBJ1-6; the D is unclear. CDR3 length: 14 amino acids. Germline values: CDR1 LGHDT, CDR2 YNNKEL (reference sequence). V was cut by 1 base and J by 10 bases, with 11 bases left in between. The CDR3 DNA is TGTGCCAGCAGCCAAGTTTTACGAGCCTCACCCCTCCACTTT. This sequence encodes CASSQVLRASPLHF.

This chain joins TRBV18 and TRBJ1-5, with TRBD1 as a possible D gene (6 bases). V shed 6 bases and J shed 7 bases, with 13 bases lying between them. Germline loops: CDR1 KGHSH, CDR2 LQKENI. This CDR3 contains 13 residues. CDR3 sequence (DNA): TGTGCCAGCTCTGGGGGGCTAAGGCAGCCCCAGCATTTT. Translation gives CASSGGLRQPQHF.

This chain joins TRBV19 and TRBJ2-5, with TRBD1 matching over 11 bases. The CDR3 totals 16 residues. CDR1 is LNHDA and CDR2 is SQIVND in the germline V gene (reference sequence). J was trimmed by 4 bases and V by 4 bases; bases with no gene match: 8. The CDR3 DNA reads TGTGCCAGTAGTAAGGGCACCGGGACAGGGGGAGAGACCCAGTACTTC. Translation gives CASSKGTGTGGETQYF.

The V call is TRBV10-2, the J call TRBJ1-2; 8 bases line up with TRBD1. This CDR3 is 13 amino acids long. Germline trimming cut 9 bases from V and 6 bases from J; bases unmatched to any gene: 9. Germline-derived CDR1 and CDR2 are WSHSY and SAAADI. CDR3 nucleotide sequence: TGCGCCAGTGGAGGCAGGGGGCTTGATGGCTACACCTTC. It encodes CASGGRGLDGYTF.

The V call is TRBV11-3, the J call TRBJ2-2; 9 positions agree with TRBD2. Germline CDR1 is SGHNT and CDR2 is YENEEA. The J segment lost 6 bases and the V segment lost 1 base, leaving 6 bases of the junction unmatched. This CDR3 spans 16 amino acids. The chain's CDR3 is CASSLGASGEAGELFF. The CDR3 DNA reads TGTGCCAGCAGCTTAGGGGCTAGCGGGGAAGCCGGGGAGCTGTTTTTT.

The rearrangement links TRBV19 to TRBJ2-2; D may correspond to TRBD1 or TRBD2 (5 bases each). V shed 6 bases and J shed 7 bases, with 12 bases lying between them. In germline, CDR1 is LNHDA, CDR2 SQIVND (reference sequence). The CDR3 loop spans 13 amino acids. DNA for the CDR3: TGTGCCAGTAGAGTCAGGGAGATCGGGGAGCTGTTTTTT. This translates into CASRVREIGELFF.

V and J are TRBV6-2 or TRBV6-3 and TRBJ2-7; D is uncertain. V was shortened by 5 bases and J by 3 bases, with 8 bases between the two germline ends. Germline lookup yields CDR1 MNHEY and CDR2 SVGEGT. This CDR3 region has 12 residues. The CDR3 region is CASSLRVYEQYF. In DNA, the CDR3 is TGTGCCAGCAGTCTTAGGGTCTACGAGCAGTACTTC.

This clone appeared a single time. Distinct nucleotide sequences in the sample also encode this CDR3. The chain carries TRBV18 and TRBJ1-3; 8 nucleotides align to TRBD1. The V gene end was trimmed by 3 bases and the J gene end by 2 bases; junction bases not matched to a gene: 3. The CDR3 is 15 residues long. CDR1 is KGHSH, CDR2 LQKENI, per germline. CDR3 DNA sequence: TGTGCCAGCTCACCGCCGACAGGGGCTGGAAACACCATATATTTT. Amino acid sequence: CASSPPTGAGNTIYF.

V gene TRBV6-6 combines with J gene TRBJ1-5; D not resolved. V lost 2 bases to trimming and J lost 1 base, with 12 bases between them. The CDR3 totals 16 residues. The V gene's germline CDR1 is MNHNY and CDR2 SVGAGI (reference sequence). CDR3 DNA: TGTGCCAGCAGTTACGGGGTAGCTGTGAGCAATCAGCCCCAGCATTTT. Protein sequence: CASSYGVAVSNQPQHF.

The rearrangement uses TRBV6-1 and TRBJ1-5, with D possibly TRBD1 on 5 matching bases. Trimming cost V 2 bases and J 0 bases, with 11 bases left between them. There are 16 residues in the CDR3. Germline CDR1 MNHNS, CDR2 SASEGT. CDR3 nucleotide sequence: TGTGCCAGCAGTGAACCGGGACTCCTTAGCAATCAGCCCCAGCATTTT. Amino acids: CASSEPGLLSNQPQHF.